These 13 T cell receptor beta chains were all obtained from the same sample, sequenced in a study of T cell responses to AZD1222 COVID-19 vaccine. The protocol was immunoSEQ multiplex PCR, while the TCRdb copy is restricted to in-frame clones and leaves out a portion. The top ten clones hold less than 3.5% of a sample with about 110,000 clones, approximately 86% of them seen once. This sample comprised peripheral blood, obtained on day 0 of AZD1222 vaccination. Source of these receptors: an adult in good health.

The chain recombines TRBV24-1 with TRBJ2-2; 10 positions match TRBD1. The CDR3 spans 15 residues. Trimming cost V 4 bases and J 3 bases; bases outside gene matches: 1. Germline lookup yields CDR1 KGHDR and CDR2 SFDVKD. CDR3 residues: CATSEGTGDTGELFF. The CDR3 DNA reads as TGTGCCACCAGTGAAGGGACAGGGGACACCGGGGAGCTGTTTTTT.

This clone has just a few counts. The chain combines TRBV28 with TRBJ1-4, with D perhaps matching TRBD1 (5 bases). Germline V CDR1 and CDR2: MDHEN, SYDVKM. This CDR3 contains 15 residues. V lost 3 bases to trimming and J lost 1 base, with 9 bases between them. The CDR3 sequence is CASSFWQGTNEKLFF. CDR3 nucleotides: TGTGCCAGCAGTTTTTGGCAGGGAACTAATGAAAAACTGTTTTTT.

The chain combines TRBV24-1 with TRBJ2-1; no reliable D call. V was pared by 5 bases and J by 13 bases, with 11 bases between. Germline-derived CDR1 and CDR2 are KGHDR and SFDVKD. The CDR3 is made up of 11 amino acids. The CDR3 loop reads CATSGNSLQFF. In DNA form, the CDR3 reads TGTGCCACCAGTGGAAACAGTTTACAGTTCTTC.

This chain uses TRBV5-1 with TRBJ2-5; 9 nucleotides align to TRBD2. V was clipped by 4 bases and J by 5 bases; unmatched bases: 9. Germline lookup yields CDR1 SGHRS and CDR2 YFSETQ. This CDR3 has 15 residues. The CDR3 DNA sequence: TGCGCCAGCAGCGACCCAGCGGGGGGCGGGGAGACCCAGTACTTC. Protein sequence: CASSDPAGGGETQYF.

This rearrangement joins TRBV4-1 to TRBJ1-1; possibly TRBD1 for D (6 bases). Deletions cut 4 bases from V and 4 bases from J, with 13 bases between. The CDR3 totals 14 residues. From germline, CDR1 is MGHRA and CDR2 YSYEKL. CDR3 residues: CASSRAGAGTEAFF. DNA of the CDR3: TGCGCCAGCAGCCGAGCAGGGGCCGGCACTGAAGCTTTCTTT.

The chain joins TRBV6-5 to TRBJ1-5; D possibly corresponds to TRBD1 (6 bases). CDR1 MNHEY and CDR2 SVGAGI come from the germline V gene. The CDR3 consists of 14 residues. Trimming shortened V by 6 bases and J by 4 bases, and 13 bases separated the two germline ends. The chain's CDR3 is CASRLPGENQPQHF. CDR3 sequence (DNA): TGTGCCAGCAGGCTGCCAGGGGAGAATCAGCCCCAGCATTTT.

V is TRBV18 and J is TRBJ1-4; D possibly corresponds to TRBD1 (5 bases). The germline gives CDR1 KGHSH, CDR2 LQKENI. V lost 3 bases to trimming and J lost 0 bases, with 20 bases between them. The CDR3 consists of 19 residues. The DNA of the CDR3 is TGTGCCAGCTCACCTTTAAAGCAGGGCTCCCTCCCAACTAATGAAAAACTGTTTTTT. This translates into CASSPLKQGSLPTNEKLFF.

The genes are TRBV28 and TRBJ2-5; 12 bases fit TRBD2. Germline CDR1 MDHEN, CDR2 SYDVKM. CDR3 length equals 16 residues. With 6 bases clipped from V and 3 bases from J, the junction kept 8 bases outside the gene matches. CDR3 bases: TGTGCCAGCAGCATCCGAGGACTAGCGGGAAAAGAGACCCAGTACTTC. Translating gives CASSIRGLAGKETQYF.

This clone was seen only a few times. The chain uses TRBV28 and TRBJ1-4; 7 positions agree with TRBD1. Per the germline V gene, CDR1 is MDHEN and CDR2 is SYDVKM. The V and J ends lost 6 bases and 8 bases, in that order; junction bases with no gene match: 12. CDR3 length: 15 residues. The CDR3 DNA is TGTGCCAGCAGCCACTATGAGCAGGGGGGGGAAAAACTGTTTTTT. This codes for CASSHYEQGGEKLFF.

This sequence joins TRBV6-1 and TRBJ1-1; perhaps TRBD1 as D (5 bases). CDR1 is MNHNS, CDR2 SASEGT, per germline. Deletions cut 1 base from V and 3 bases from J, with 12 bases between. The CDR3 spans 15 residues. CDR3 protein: CASSEGWGGYTEAFF. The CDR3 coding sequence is TGTGCCAGCAGTGAAGGCTGGGGGGGGTACACTGAAGCTTTCTTT.

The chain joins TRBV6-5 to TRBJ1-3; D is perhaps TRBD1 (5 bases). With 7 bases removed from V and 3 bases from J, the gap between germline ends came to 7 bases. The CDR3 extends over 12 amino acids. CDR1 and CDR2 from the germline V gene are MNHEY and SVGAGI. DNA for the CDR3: TGTGCCAGCACCGGACATGGAAACACCATATATTTT. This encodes CASTGHGNTIYF.

The DNA of the CDR3 is TGTGCCAGCAGTTATTTCAGCTATAATTCACCCCTCCACTTT. Translation gives CASSYFSYNSPLHF. This rearrangement joins TRBV6-5 to TRBJ1-6; D is unclear. The CDR3 length is 14 residues. CDR1 is MNHEY and CDR2 is SVGAGI in the germline V gene. Trimming took 3 bases from V and 3 from J, leaving 6 bases between them.

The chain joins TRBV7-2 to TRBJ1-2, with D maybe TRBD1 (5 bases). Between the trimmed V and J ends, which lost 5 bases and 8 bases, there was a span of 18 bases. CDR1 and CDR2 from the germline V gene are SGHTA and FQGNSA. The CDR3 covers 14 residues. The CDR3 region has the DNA TGTGCCAGCAGCGGGACTCTCTGGGCGCAGGGCTACACCTTC. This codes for CASSGTLWAQGYTF.